The source of this T cell receptor (beta chain) is a study of blood T cell repertoires in COVID-19. Looking at the study overall: Sample material is recorded as cDNA or gDNA derived from T cells, B-cell-depleted T cells, or PBMCs.

Per germline, CDR1 MNHNY and CDR2 SVGAGI (reference sequence). V lost 2 bases to trimming and J lost 8 bases, with 12 bases between them. The CDR3 is 13 amino acids. Using immunoSEQ multiplex PCR, the repertoire was profiled, and TCRdb retains in-frame clones only, with some absent. The sample gives 100,000 to 150,000 clones, 85% of which show up once; about a quarter is in the top ten. Sequencing input: peripheral blood. The chain carries TRBV6-6 and TRBJ1-2, with D hard to call. This TCR came from a woman of 80 years or more with acute or convalescent COVID-19. The CDR3 loop reads CASSYDIGEGYTF. The CDR3 DNA is TGTGCCAGCAGTTACGACATTGGCGAGGGCTACACCTTC.